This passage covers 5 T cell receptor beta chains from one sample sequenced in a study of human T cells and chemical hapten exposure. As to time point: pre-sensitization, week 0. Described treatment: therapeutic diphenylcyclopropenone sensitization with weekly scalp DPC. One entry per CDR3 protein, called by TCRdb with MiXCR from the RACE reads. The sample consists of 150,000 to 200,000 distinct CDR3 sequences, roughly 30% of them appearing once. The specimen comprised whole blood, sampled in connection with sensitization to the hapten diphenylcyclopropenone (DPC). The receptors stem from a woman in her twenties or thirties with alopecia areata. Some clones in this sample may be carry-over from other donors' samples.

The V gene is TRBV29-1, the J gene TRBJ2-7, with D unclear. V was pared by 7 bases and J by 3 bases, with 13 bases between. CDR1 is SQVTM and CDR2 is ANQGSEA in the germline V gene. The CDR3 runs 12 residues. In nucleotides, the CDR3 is TGCAGCGCTCGCGGCAGCCTCTACGAGCAGTACTTC. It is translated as CSARGSLYEQYF.

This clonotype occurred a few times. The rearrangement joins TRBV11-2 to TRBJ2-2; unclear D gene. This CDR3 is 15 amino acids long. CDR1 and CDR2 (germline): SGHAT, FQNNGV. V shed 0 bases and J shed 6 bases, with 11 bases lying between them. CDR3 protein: CASSLDTGASGELFF. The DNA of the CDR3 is TGTGCCAGCAGCTTAGATACGGGCGCGTCCGGGGAGCTGTTTTTT.

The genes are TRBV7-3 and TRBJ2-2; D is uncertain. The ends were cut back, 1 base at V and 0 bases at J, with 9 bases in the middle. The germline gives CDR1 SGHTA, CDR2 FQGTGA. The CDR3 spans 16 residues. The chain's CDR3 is CASSLSFGANTGELFF. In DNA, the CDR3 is TGTGCCAGCAGCTTAAGTTTCGGAGCGAACACCGGGGAGCTGTTTTTT. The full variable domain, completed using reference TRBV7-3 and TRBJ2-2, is GAGVSQTPSNKVTEKGKYVELRCDPISGHTALYWYRQSLGQGPEFLIYFQGTGAADDSGLPNDRFFAVRPEGSVSTLKIQRTERGDSAVYLCASSLSFGANTGELFFGEGSRLTVL.

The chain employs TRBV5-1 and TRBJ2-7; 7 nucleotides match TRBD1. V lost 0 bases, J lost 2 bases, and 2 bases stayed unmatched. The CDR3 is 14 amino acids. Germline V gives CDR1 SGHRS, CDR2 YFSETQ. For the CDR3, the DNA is TGCGCCAGCAGCTTGGCCGGGACAGCCTACGAGCAGTACTTC. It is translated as CASSLAGTAYEQYF.

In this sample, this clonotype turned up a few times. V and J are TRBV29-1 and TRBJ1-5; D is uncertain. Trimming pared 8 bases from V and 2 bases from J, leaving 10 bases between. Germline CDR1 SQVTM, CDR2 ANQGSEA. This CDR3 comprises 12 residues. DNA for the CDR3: TGCAGCTTTCGGGAGGGCAATCAGCCCCAGCATTTT. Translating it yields CSFREGNQPQHF.